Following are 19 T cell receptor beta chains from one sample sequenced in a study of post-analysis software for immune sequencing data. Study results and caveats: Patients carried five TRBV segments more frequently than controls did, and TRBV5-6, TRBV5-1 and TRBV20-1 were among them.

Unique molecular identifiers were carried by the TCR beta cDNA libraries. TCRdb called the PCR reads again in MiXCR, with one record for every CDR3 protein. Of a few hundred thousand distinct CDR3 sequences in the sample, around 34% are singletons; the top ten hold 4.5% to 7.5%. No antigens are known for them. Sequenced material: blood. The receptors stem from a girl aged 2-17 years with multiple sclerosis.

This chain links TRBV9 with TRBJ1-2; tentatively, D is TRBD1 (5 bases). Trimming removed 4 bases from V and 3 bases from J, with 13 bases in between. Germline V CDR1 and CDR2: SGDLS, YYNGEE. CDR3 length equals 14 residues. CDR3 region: CASSKGARDYGYTF. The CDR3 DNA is TGTGCCAGCAGCAAGGGTGCCAGGGACTATGGCTACACCTTC.

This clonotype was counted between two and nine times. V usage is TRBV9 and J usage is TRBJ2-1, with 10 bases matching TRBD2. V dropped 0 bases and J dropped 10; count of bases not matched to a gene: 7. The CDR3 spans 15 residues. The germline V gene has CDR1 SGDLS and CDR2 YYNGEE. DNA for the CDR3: TGTGCCAGCAGCGTAGGAACTAGCGGGGCGAGCGAGCAGTTCTTC. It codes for CASSVGTSGASEQFF. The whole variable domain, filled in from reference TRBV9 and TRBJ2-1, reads DSGVTQTPKHLITATGQRVTLRCSPRSGDLSVYWYQQSLDQGLQFLIQYYNGEERAKGNILERFSAQQFPDLHSELNLSSLELGDSALYFCASSVGTSGASEQFFGPGTRLTVL.

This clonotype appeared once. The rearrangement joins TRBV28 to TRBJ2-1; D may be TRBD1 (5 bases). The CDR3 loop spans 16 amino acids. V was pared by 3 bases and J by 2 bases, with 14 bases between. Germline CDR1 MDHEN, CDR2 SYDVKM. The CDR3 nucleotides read TGTGCCAGCAGTTTCTTGGGGCCCGACACCTACAATGAGCAGTTCTTC. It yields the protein CASSFLGPDTYNEQFF. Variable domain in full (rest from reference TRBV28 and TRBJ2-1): DVKVTQSSRYLVKRTGEKVFLECVQDMDHENMFWYRQDPGLGLRLIYFSYDVKMKEKGDIPEGYSVSREKKERFSLILESASTNQTSMYLCASSFLGPDTYNEQFFGPGTRLTVL.

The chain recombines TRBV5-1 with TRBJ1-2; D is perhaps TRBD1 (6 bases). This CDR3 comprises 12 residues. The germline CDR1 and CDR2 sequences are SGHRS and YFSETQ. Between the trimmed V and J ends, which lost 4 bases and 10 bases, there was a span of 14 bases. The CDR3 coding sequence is TGCGCCAGCAGCACTTCAACAGGGATCTACACCTTC. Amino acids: CASSTSTGIYTF.

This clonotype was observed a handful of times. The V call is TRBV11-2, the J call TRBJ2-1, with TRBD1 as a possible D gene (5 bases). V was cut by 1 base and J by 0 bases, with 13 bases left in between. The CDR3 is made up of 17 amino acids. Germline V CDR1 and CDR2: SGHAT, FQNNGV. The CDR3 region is CASSLAGGASSYNEQFF. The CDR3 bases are TGTGCCAGCAGCTTAGCCGGTGGGGCAAGCTCCTACAATGAGCAGTTCTTC. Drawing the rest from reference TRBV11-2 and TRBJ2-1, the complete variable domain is EAGVAQSPRYKIIEKRQSVAFWCNPISGHATLYWYQQILGQGPKLLIQFQNNGVVDDSQLPKDRFSAERLKGVDSTLKIQPAKLEDSAVYLCASSLAGGASSYNEQFFGPGTRLTVL.

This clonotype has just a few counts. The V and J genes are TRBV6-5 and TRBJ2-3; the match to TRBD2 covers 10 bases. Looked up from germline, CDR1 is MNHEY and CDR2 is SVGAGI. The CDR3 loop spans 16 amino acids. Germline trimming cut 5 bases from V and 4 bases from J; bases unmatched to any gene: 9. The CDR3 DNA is TGTGCCAGCAGTCGTGGACTAGCGGTCGGTTCAGATACGCAGTATTTT. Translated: CASSRGLAVGSDTQYF.

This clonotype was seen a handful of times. As DNA, the CDR3 is TGCAGCGTTGTTTCCCCTACAGGGTCGTTGAGAGTCACGACTAATGAAAAACTGTTTTTT. Its protein is CSVVSPTGSLRVTTNEKLFF. The chain uses TRBV29-1 and TRBJ1-4; D may be TRBD1 (6 bases). Germline loops: CDR1 SQVTM, CDR2 ANQGSEA. V was clipped by 4 bases and J by 2 bases, with 29 bases between them. The CDR3 sequence is 20 residues long.

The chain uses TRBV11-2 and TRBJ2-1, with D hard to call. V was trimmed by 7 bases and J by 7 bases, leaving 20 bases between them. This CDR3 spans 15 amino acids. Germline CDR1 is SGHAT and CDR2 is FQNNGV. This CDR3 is CASTPWHGVVNEQFF. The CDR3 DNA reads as TGTGCCAGCACCCCTTGGCACGGTGTGGTTAATGAGCAGTTCTTC.

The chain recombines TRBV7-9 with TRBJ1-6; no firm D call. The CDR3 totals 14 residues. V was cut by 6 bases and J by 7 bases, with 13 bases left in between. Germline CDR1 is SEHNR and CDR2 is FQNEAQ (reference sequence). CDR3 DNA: TGTGCCAGCAGTTTGGGAGGGAACAATTCACCCCTCCACTTT. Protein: CASSLGGNNSPLHF.

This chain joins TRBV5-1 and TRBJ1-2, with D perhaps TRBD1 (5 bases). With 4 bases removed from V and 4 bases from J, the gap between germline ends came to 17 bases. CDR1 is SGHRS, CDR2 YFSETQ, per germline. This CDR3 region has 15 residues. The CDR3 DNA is TGCGCCAGCAGCCGAAATATACGGGACCGCTATGGCTACACCTTC. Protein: CASSRNIRDRYGYTF.

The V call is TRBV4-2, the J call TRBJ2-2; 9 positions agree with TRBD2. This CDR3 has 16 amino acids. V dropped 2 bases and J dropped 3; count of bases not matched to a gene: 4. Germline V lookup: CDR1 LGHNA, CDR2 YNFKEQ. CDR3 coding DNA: TGTGCCAGCAGCCAACCTGAGCGGGGGGACACCGGGGAGCTGTTTTTT. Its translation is CASSQPERGDTGELFF.

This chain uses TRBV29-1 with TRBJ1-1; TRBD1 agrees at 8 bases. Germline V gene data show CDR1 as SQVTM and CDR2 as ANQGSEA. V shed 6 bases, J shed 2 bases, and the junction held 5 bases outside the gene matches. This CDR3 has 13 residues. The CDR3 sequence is CSVNRGLNTEAFF. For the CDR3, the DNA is TGCAGCGTAAACAGGGGGTTAAACACTGAAGCTTTCTTT.

This CDR3 reads CSVPGQGLYGYTF. Written as DNA, the CDR3 is TGCAGCGTACCGGGACAGGGGCTCTATGGCTACACCTTC. The V gene is TRBV29-1, the J gene TRBJ1-2, with 10 positions matching TRBD1. This CDR3 has 13 residues. Germline V gene lookup returns CDR1 SQVTM and CDR2 ANQGSEA. V shed 6 bases and J 4 bases; nucleotides not matched to a gene: 5.

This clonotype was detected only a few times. In nucleotides, the CDR3 is TGTGCCAGCAGGGACAGGACTAATCAGCCCCAGCATTTT. This encodes CASRDRTNQPQHF. The chain couples TRBV2 to TRBJ1-5; TRBD1 aligns across 7 bases. Germline CDR1 reads SNHLY; CDR2 reads FYNNEI. The CDR3 length is 13 residues. The junction had 3 bases not matched to a gene; V was cut back by 6 bases and J by 4 bases.

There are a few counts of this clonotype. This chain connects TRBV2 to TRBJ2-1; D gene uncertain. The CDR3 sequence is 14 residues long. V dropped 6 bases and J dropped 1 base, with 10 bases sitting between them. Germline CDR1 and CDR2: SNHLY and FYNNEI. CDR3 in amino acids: CASRQTLSYNEQFF. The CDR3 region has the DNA TGTGCCAGCAGGCAGACCCTATCCTACAATGAGCAGTTCTTC.

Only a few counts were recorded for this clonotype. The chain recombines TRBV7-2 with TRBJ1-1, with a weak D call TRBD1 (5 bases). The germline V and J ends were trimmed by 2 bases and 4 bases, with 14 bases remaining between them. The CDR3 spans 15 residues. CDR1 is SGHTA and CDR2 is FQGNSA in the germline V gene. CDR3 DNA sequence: TGTGCCAGCAGCTTAAATCCAGGGCTGGGCACTGAAGCTTTCTTT. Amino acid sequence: CASSLNPGLGTEAFF.

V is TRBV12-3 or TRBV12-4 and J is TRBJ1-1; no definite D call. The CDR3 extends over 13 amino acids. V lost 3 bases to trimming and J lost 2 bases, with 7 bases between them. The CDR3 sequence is CASSFVSNTEAFF. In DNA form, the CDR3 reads TGTGCCAGCAGTTTTGTCAGTAACACTGAAGCTTTCTTT.

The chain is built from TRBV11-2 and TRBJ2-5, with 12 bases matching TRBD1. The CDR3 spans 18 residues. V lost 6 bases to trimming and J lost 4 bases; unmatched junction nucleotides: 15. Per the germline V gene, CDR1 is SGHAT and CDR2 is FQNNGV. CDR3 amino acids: CASRPGRGQGALVETQYF. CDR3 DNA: TGTGCCAGCAGGCCCGGCCGGGGACAGGGGGCGTTGGTAGAGACCCAGTACTTC.

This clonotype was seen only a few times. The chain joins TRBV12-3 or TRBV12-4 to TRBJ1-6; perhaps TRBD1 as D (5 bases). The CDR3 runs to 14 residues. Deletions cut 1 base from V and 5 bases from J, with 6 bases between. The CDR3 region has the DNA TGTGCCAGCAGTTTAGTAGGGGATAATTCACCCCTCCACTTT. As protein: CASSLVGDNSPLHF.